This paragraph covers one T cell receptor beta chain sequence. These data come from a study of cytomegalovirus exposure and HLA in healthy donors. PCR involved 60 Vbeta and 13 Jbeta primers. Original processing notes: A later analysis tallied tens of millions of unique TCR beta chains, 8.5 million to 11 million of them shared. The assay was immunoSEQ multiplex PCR, and TCRdb's table has in-frame clones only and misses some. That table supplies the V and J calls and clone size; D and trimming were determined from the DNA. The table lists approximately 180,000 clones, over 60% of them singletons. The specimen sequenced was PBMCs. This receptor was identified in a man aged 35 to 55 in good health and CMV-seropositive.

The CDR3 sequence: CASSFQGEDTEAFF. The CDR3 DNA follows: TGCGCCAGCAGCTTCCAGGGCGAGGACACTGAAGCTTTCTTT. The V call is TRBV5-1, the J call TRBJ1-1; the D gene is possibly TRBD1 (5 bases). The germline V and J ends were trimmed by 2 bases and 3 bases, with 11 bases remaining between them. There are 14 residues in the CDR3. CDR1 and CDR2 from the germline V gene are SGHRS and YFSETQ.